The next 32 T cell receptor beta chains were all read from a single sample in a study of neurological immune-mediated disorders. TCRdb ran MiXCR on the 5' RACE reads and lists one entry per CDR3 protein. The sample lists tens of thousands of distinct CDR3 sequences, around a tenth occurring once. Material: PBMCs. The receptors were sampled from a man in his 70s with HTLV-1-associated myelopathy (HAM/TSP).

A note on this clonotype: This may come from a read error, since a much larger clone is one base off. J is TRBJ1-2 and V is TRBV7-6; unclear D gene. The V gene lost 4 bases and the J gene lost 10 bases, with 16 bases spanning the gap. This CDR3 region has 13 residues. Germline CDR1 and CDR2: SGHVS and FNYEAQ. The DNA of the CDR3 is TGTGCCAGCAGCTGGGCCCGTGGCAGTGACTACACCTTC. It yields the protein CASSWARGSDYTF.

This clonotype came up many times. The CDR3 DNA follows: TGTGCCAGCAGCCCGGACAGGCAGGGAGGTCAGCCCCAGCATTTT. Its protein product is CASSPDRQGGQPQHF. The chain recombines TRBV6-5 with TRBJ1-5, with 7 bases identical to TRBD1. Germline assignment: CDR1 MNHEY and CDR2 SVGAGI. The CDR3 totals 15 residues. V gave up 6 bases and J gave up 6 bases; unmatched junction bases: 11.

This clonotype was picked up many times. V usage is TRBV18 and J usage is TRBJ2-7; D may be TRBD1 or TRBD2 (7 bases each). The CDR3 sequence is 14 residues long. V was clipped by 4 bases and J by 3 bases, with 13 bases between them. The V gene's germline CDR1 is KGHSH and CDR2 LQKENI. CDR3 DNA sequence: TGTGCCAGCTCACGACAGGGCGGGAGCTACGAGCAGTACTTC. Protein sequence: CASSRQGGSYEQYF.

In this sample, this clonotype turned up many times. The chain has TRBV5-1 and TRBJ2-3; TRBD1 matches at 8 bases. The J segment lost 2 bases and the V segment lost 0 bases, leaving 5 bases of the junction unmatched. The CDR3 spans 16 residues. Germline CDR1 reads SGHRS; CDR2 reads YFSETQ. The CDR3 DNA is TGCGCCAGCAGCTTGGGACAGGGGACCCCCACAGATACGCAGTATTTT. Translation: CASSLGQGTPTDTQYF.

This clonotype has a count of ten or more. Here the CDR3 reads CASKPFSVDEQYF. The DNA of the CDR3 is TGTGCCAGCAAACCCTTTAGCGTCGACGAGCAGTACTTC. The chain recombines TRBV13 with TRBJ2-7; D possibly corresponds to TRBD2 (5 bases). The germline V and J ends were trimmed by 7 bases and 5 bases, with 15 bases remaining between them. The CDR3 runs 13 residues. Germline loops: CDR1 PRHDT, CDR2 FYEKMQ (reference sequence).

This clonotype was counted ten times or more. This sequence joins TRBV28 and TRBJ1-5, with 7 bases that match TRBD1. V gave up 5 bases and J gave up 2 bases; unmatched junction bases: 3. This CDR3 is built from 14 residues. Germline V lookup: CDR1 MDHEN, CDR2 SYDVKM. CDR3 protein: CASSRQGGNQPQHF. CDR3 DNA: TGTGCCAGCAGTCGACAGGGTGGCAATCAGCCCCAGCATTTT.

The sample holds many counts of this clonotype. This rearrangement joins TRBV5-1 to TRBJ2-7; the match to TRBD2 covers 14 bases. The germline V gene has CDR1 SGHRS and CDR2 YFSETQ. The CDR3 extends over 19 amino acids. With 2 bases clipped from V and 7 bases from J, the junction kept 17 bases outside the gene matches. In nucleotides, the CDR3 is TGCGCCAGCAGCTTCACAACAGGGCGACTAGCGGGAGGGCCGGGGGAGCAGTACTTC. Protein sequence: CASSFTTGRLAGGPGEQYF.

This clonotype was detected ten times or more. The J gene is TRBJ2-7, the V gene TRBV6-5, with TRBD2 as a possible D gene (5 bases). The CDR3 sequence is 13 residues long. Germline lookup yields CDR1 MNHEY and CDR2 SVGAGI. V lost 10 bases to trimming and J lost 0 bases, with 13 bases between them. The CDR3 nucleotides read TGTGCCACCAGCAGGAGCGGCTCCTACGAGCAGTACTTC. Translated: CATSRSGSYEQYF.

There are many counts of this clonotype. V gene TRBV7-6 combines with J gene TRBJ2-7; 8 bases line up with TRBD2. Germline V gene data show CDR1 as SGHVS and CDR2 as FNYEAQ. This CDR3 comprises 14 residues. V was pared by 5 bases and J by 6 bases, with 9 bases of the junction left unmatched. CDR3 residues: CASSPGTSSSEQYF. The CDR3 nucleotides are TGTGCCAGCAGCCCGGGGACTAGTTCGAGCGAGCAGTACTTC.

This clonotype was seen repeatedly, ten times or more. This chain connects TRBV15 to TRBJ2-4; possibly TRBD1 or TRBD2 for D (5 bases each). The V end was cut by 0 bases, the J end by 2 bases, with 14 bases between. In germline, CDR1 is LNHNV, CDR2 YYDKDF (reference sequence). There are 17 residues in the CDR3. The CDR3 sequence: CATSRDGARETKNIQYF. CDR3 bases: TGTGCCACCAGCAGAGATGGGGCCAGGGAGACCAAAAACATTCAGTACTTC.

This clonotype has a count of ten or more. V is TRBV20-1 and J is TRBJ2-5, with 11 bases fitting TRBD1. The CDR3 runs to 13 residues. Losses at the gene ends were 3 bases for V and 8 bases for J; bases not matched to a gene: 5. Per the germline V gene, CDR1 is DFQATT and CDR2 is SNEGSKA (reference sequence). The chain's CDR3 is CSARIGQGATQYF. The CDR3 coding sequence is TGCAGTGCTAGGATCGGACAGGGGGCAACCCAGTACTTC.

This clonotype qualifies as large. The chain combines TRBV5-1 with TRBJ2-2, with 7 bases matching TRBD2. The CDR3 has 14 amino acids. V lost 1 base to trimming and J lost 3 bases; unmatched junction nucleotides: 0. The germline V gene encodes CDR1 SGHRS and CDR2 YFSETQ. CDR3 in amino acids: CASSLREDTGELFF. The CDR3 region has the DNA TGCGCCAGCAGCTTGCGGGAGGACACCGGGGAGCTGTTTTTT.

This clonotype was observed at least ten times. The J gene is TRBJ1-6, the V gene TRBV25-1; maybe TRBD1 (6 bases). CDR3 length equals 13 residues. Germline values: CDR1 MGHDK, CDR2 SYGVNS. Trimming pared 2 bases from V and 10 bases from J, leaving 9 bases between. CDR3 sequence reads: CASSEQGWSPLHF. Written as DNA, the CDR3 is TGTGCCAGCAGTGAACAGGGGTGGTCACCCCTCCACTTT.

This clonotype was observed many times. V usage is TRBV29-1 and J usage is TRBJ2-7; the D gene is possibly TRBD2 (5 bases). Germline assignment: CDR1 SQVTM and CDR2 ANQGSEA. The CDR3 totals 13 residues. The V end was cut by 5 bases, the J end by 0 bases, with 11 bases between. CDR3 in DNA: TGCAGCGTTCGTCCGGGGAGCTCCTACGAGCAGTACTTC. Its protein product is CSVRPGSSYEQYF.

This clonotype showed up many times. The rearrangement joins TRBV7-9 to TRBJ1-3; possible D gene TRBD1, 6 bases. Germline V gene lookup returns CDR1 SEHNR and CDR2 FQNEAQ (reference sequence). Trimming cost V 5 bases and J 2 bases, with 13 bases left between them. The CDR3 extends over 15 amino acids. The CDR3 region is CASSLQGKAGNTIYF. For the CDR3, the DNA is TGTGCCAGCAGCCTACAGGGAAAAGCTGGAAACACCATATATTTT.

This clonotype was recorded many times. The chain employs TRBV7-2 and TRBJ2-3; D not resolved. Germline-derived CDR1 and CDR2 are SGHTA and FQGNSA. This CDR3 is built from 14 residues. V lost 1 base to trimming and J lost 0 bases, with 5 bases between them. CDR3 DNA sequence: TGTGCCAGCAGCTTAGTCGGGAGCACAGATACGCAGTATTTT. Protein product: CASSLVGSTDTQYF.

This clonotype was seen many times. The CDR3 region has the DNA TGCAGTGCACACGGACAGGGCCAAGAGACCCAGTACTTC. As protein: CSAHGQGQETQYF. The gene calls are TRBV20-1 and TRBJ2-5, with 8 bases that match TRBD1. The junction had 4 bases not matched to a gene; V was cut back by 6 bases and J by 1 base. The CDR3 extends over 13 amino acids. Germline-derived CDR1 and CDR2 are DFQATT and SNEGSKA (reference sequence).

The sample holds many counts of this clonotype. The V gene is TRBV6-5, the J gene TRBJ1-2; perhaps TRBD1 as D (5 bases). Germline CDR1 and CDR2: MNHEY and SVGAGI. Trimming left V 6 bases short and J 6 bases short, with 20 bases between. The CDR3 contains 15 residues. The CDR3 DNA follows: TGTGCCAGCAGACCGGGTGGATTAGGGACCGATGGCTACACCTTC. Translated, it gives CASRPGGLGTDGYTF.

This clonotype was picked up many times. This chain links TRBV6-5 with TRBJ2-2; D uncertain. Germline loops: CDR1 MNHEY, CDR2 SVGAGI. This CDR3 has 15 residues. With 4 bases removed from V and 0 bases from J, the gap between germline ends came to 9 bases. CDR3 protein: CASSSVGSNTGELFF. CDR3 in DNA: TGTGCCAGCAGTTCTGTAGGATCGAACACCGGGGAGCTGTTTTTT.

This clonotype was recorded many times. This chain uses TRBV9 with TRBJ2-5; D might be TRBD1 (6 bases). The length of the CDR3 is 15 residues. The germline gives CDR1 SGDLS, CDR2 YYNGEE. V lost 1 base and J 0 bases, leaving 10 bases between the germline ends. The CDR3 protein is CASSVLTGNQETQYF. The CDR3 bases are TGTGCCAGCAGCGTACTAACAGGGAACCAAGAGACCCAGTACTTC.

This clonotype has more than one count but fewer than ten. This chain joins TRBV7-2 and TRBJ2-7; D might be TRBD1 (6 bases). The CDR3 is 15 amino acids. CDR1 and CDR2 (germline): SGHTA, FQGNSA. V was pared by 3 bases and J by 6 bases, with 18 bases between. The CDR3 sequence is CASSFSPGHLVEQYF. The CDR3 DNA reads as TGTGCCAGCAGCTTTTCACCGGGACACCTGGTCGAGCAGTACTTC.

This clonotype was seen many times. The chain carries TRBV5-1 and TRBJ2-3, with D unresolved. V lost 0 bases to trimming and J lost 5 bases, with 7 bases between them. CDR1 and CDR2 (germline): SGHRS, YFSETQ. This CDR3 contains 13 residues. CDR3 loop: CASSLGLGDTQYF. Written as DNA, the CDR3 is TGCGCCAGCAGCTTGGGATTAGGAGATACGCAGTATTTT.

This clonotype was seen more than once but under ten times. This chain connects TRBV5-1 to TRBJ2-7; 9 bases line up with TRBD2. Germline CDR1 reads SGHRS; CDR2 reads YFSETQ. The length of the CDR3 is 19 residues. V shed 0 bases and J 0 bases; nucleotides not matched to a gene: 13. The CDR3 reads CASSLGRGHSREGSYEQYF. The CDR3 bases are TGCGCCAGCAGCTTGGGACGGGGGCATTCGCGGGAGGGCTCCTACGAGCAGTACTTC.

This clonotype was detected many times. This chain uses TRBV9 with TRBJ2-1, with D perhaps TRBD1 or TRBD2 (7 bases each). V lost 2 bases to trimming and J lost 7 bases, with 13 bases between them. CDR3 length: 14 amino acids. Germline loops: CDR1 SGDLS, CDR2 YYNGEE. The CDR3 sequence: CASSVAGGDNEQFF. For the CDR3, the DNA is TGTGCCAGCAGCGTTGCAGGGGGGGATAATGAGCAGTTCTTC. The full variable domain, its missing parts supplied by reference TRBV9 and TRBJ2-1, is DSGVTQTPKHLITATGQRVTLRCSPRSGDLSVYWYQQSLDQGLQFLIQYYNGEERAKGNILERFSAQQFPDLHSELNLSSLELGDSALYFCASSVAGGDNEQFFGPGTRLTVL.

V and J are TRBV7-2 and TRBJ2-1; tentative D call: TRBD1 (6 bases). Germline values: CDR1 SGHTA, CDR2 FQGNSA. This CDR3 is built from 16 residues. V lost 2 bases to trimming and J lost 8 bases, with 19 bases between them. The CDR3 is CASSLSPIQGLDEQFF. CDR3 bases: TGTGCCAGCAGCTTATCTCCGATACAGGGTTTGGATGAGCAGTTCTTC.

This clonotype was seen at least ten times. The rearrangement links TRBV20-1 to TRBJ1-5; a possible D gene is TRBD1 (5 bases). Trimming removed 4 bases from V and 4 bases from J, with 11 bases in between. The CDR3 is 13 amino acids. CDR1 and CDR2 (germline): DFQATT, SNEGSKA (reference sequence). The chain's CDR3 is CSAIDRFNQPQHF. CDR3 coding DNA: TGCAGTGCTATCGACAGATTTAATCAGCCCCAGCATTTT.

This clonotype was picked up many times. The chain employs TRBV7-2 and TRBJ2-5, with 12 bases fitting TRBD2. CDR1 is SGHTA and CDR2 is FQGNSA in the germline V gene. This CDR3 has 17 residues. With 0 bases clipped from V and 5 bases from J, the junction kept 7 bases outside the gene matches. The DNA for the CDR3 is TGTGCCAGCAGCTTAGCTCTAGCGGGAGGGCCAGGGGAGACCCAGTACTTC. This gives the protein CASSLALAGGPGETQYF.

As to this clonotype: A read error is possible here, since a much larger clone lies one base away. The chain recombines TRBV10-3 with TRBJ2-3; TRBD1 matches 8 bases. The germline gives CDR1 ENHRY, CDR2 SYGVKD. The CDR3 has 15 residues. The CDR3 is CVISEGRGLADTQYF. The CDR3, as DNA: TGTGTCATCAGTGAGGGCAGGGGGCTGGCAGATACGCAGTATTTT.

The CDR3 region is CASSSGTITDTQYF. The CDR3, as DNA: TGTGCCAGCAGCTCAGGGACTATCACAGATACGCAGTATTTT. The chain carries TRBV7-6 and TRBJ2-3; the match to TRBD2 covers 7 bases. Germline values: CDR1 SGHVS, CDR2 FNYEAQ. The CDR3 has 14 amino acids. J was trimmed by 2 bases and V by 4 bases; bases with no gene match: 3.

This clonotype was seen repeatedly, ten times or more. The J gene is TRBJ1-5, the V gene TRBV12-3 or TRBV12-4; a possible D gene is TRBD1 (5 bases). V shed 5 bases and J shed 3 bases, with 17 bases lying between them. CDR3 length equals 16 residues. The CDR3 DNA follows: TGTGCCAGCAGTCCTCTGGGAACAGGCCTCAATCAGCCCCAGCATTTT. Translating gives CASSPLGTGLNQPQHF.

This clonotype has a count of ten or more. V gene TRBV29-1 combines with J gene TRBJ2-7, with D perhaps matching TRBD2 (6 bases). CDR1 and CDR2 from the germline V gene are SQVTM and ANQGSEA. The CDR3 totals 13 residues. V was trimmed by 4 bases and J by 2 bases, leaving 12 bases between them. CDR3 protein: CSVVRRDPYEQYF. The CDR3, as DNA: TGCAGCGTTGTTAGGAGGGATCCCTACGAGCAGTACTTC.

This clonotype was seen at least ten times. This sequence joins TRBV12-3 or TRBV12-4 and TRBJ1-4, with 9 bases matching TRBD1. This CDR3 is 14 amino acids long. The V gene end was trimmed by 7 bases and the J gene end by 8 bases; junction bases not matched to a gene: 8. CDR3 sequence (DNA): TGTGCCAGCACATCGACAGGGGGACGGGAAAAACTGTTTTTT. Translated, it gives CASTSTGGREKLFF.